The sequence of this TCR beta chain was determined in a study of blood T cells in healthy people across ages. Per sample, at least 5 micrograms of total RNA were extracted. The V end lost 9 bases, the J end lost 4 bases, and 13 bases lay between the germline ends. Germline CDR1 SGHRS, CDR2 YFSETQ. The CDR3 has 12 amino acids. A second PCR of about 7 to 12 cycles used a sample-barcoded 5' primer and a J-beta primer mix. All cDNA molecules were each tagged by a template-switch adaptor with 12 random nucleotides. One entry per CDR3 protein, called by TCRdb with MiXCR from the 5' RACE reads. The sample has some 730,000 distinct CDR3 sequences, around a fifth seen once.

The sequencing input was blood. The TCR comes from a man in his 70s in good health. The chain combines TRBV5-1 with TRBJ1-2; D may be TRBD1 (5 bases). The CDR3 sequence is CATGDSGYGYTF. The CDR3 bases are TGCGCCACTGGAGACAGCGGCTATGGCTACACCTTC.